Listed below are T cell receptor beta chains from one sample, sequenced in a study of shared clonotypes between healthy human individuals. This table comes from immunoSEQ multiplex PCR, and its TCRdb copy is limited to in-frame clones, with some not included. Seen here are around 2.1 million clones, around 93% observed once, and the top ten hold under 2%. Material for sequencing was naive CD8+ T cells from PBMCs. The receptors were sampled from a man younger than 35 in good health. Some clones in this sample may be carry-over from other donors' samples. Each CDR3 is given with its conserved first and last residue. A D gene is named only where the DNA matches it firmly. Where a row states a size, it is once, few, many or the class of an expanded clone; other rows omit it.

abundance | d_gene | j_gene | v_gene | CDR3aa | CDR3nt
- | - | TRBJ1-4 | TRBV5-1 | CASSLDDSRATNEKLFF | TGCGCCAGCAGCTTGGATGACTCCAGGGCAACTAATGAAAAACTGTTTTTT
- | TRBD2 | TRBJ2-7 | TRBV29-1 | CSVGGGLAVNYEQYF | TGCAGCGTTGGAGGGGGACTAGCGGTAAACTACGAGCAGTACTTC
- | - | TRBJ1-3 | TRBV5-6 | CASSSMGWGAGNTIYF | TGTGCCAGCAGCTCGATGGGGTGGGGCGCTGGAAACACCATATATTTT
- | - | TRBJ2-1 | TRBV5-8 | CASSLWAGEQFF | TGTGCCAGCAGCTTATGGGCAGGTGAGCAGTTCTTC
- | - | TRBJ2-5 | TRBV5-1 | CASSFEAGRETQYF | TGCGCCAGCAGCTTTGAGGCAGGGAGGGAGACCCAGTACTTC
once | - | TRBJ2-7 | TRBV28 | CASSSQVRPVQYF | TGTGCCAGCAGTTCTCAGGTGCGCCCCGTGCAGTACTTC
- | - | TRBJ2-1 | TRBV6-5 | CASFPGLAIYNEQFF | TGTGCCAGCTTCCCTGGCCTAGCCATATACAATGAGCAGTTCTTC
- | - | TRBJ2-4 | TRBV19 | CASSRAGDDIQYF | TGTGCCAGTAGTAGGGCAGGGGACGACATTCAGTACTTC
- | TRBD1 | TRBJ2-5 | TRBV7-9 | CASSRQGVKETQYF | TGTGCCAGCAGCAGACAGGGGGTAAAAGAGACCCAGTACTTC
- | - | TRBJ2-7 | TRBV29-1 | CSVEDYYEQYF | TGCAGCGTTGAAGATTACTACGAGCAGTACTTC
- | - | TRBJ2-1 | TRBV5-6 | CASSLGLRAMEQFF | TGTGCCAGCAGCTTGGGTTTACGGGCAATGGAGCAGTTCTTC
once | TRBD1 | TRBJ2-7 | TRBV6-5 | CASSLTGELGEQYF | TGTGCCAGCAGTCTTACAGGGGAACTGGGCGAGCAGTACTTC
once | TRBD1 | TRBJ2-3 | TRBV5-6 | CASSRGQVTLHDTQYF | TGTGCCAGCAGCAGGGGACAGGTTACCCTCCATGATACGCAGTATTTT
- | - | TRBJ1-1 | TRBV2 | CASSDFPDPGSSTEAFF | TGTGCCAGCAGTGATTTCCCAGATCCCGGCTCCAGCACTGAAGCTTTCTTT
few | - | TRBJ1-2 | TRBV11-2 | CASSPKGAPIDGYTF | TGTGCCAGCAGCCCTAAAGGGGCCCCGATAGATGGCTACACCTTC
- | TRBD1 | TRBJ2-7 | TRBV2 | CASSEAVLGQWYEQYF | TGTGCCAGCAGTGAAGCTGTTCTGGGACAGTGGTACGAGCAGTACTTC
- | TRBD1 | TRBJ1-2 | TRBV6-5 | CASTKGQNYGYTF | TGTGCCAGCACTAAGGGACAGAACTATGGCTACACCTTC
- | TRBD2 | TRBJ2-1 | TRBV2 | CASRRTSGRAFGEQFF | TGTGCCAGCAGGAGGACTAGCGGGAGGGCTTTTGGTGAGCAGTTCTTC
- | TRBD2 | TRBJ2-7 | TRBV7-9 | CASRSSGPYEQYF | TGTGCCAGCAGGTCTAGCGGGCCCTACGAGCAGTACTTC